Following are 2 T cell receptor beta chains from one sample sequenced in a study of early T cells in non-severe SARS-CoV-2 infection. TCRdb independently ran MiXCR on the 5' RACE reads; one entry per CDR3 protein. The data show about 58,000 distinct CDR3 sequences, with over 9.5% seen just once and 9.5% to 10% held by the top ten. Source material: whole blood. These receptor sequences come from an adult who was a healthcare worker with PCR-confirmed SARS-CoV-2 infection or an uninfected control (not recorded which).

This clonotype showed up many times. V is TRBV3-1 and J is TRBJ2-3; TRBD2 might be the D (6 bases). Germline V gives CDR1 LGHDT, CDR2 YNNKEL (reference sequence). Trimming removed 1 base at V and 4 bases at J, with 12 bases between. The CDR3 runs to 15 residues. CDR3 residues: CASSQGGTAPDTQYF. Here the CDR3 DNA reads TGTGCCAGCAGCCAAGGAGGGACTGCCCCAGATACGCAGTATTTT.

In this sample, this clonotype turned up a few times. The gene calls are TRBV7-9 and TRBJ2-7, with 7 bases lining up with TRBD2. Germline CDR1 and CDR2: SEHNR and FQNEAQ (reference sequence). With V trimmed by 5 bases and J by 5 bases, 6 bases remained unmatched. The CDR3 length is 13 residues. This CDR3 is CASSQPGGNEQYF. The CDR3 nucleotides are TGTGCCAGCAGCCAACCGGGGGGTAACGAGCAGTACTTC.